Sequencing of this TCR beta chain was carried out in a study of blood T cell repertoires in COVID-19. In the study overall: The samples span acute and convalescent COVID-19 from the United States, Italy and Spain. PBMCs, B-cell-depleted T cells, or T cells were the source of the cDNA or gDNA that made up the material.

In the source study's methods: Amplifying reference gene primers gave estimates of nucleated cell counts. Generated by immunoSEQ multiplex PCR, the TCRdb table keeps only in-frame clones and is missing some. V and J calls plus clone size are reproduced from that table; the DNA served to infer D and trimming. The profile shows around 150,000 clones, 81% of them singletons. The V end was cut by 0 bases, the J end by 5 bases, with 11 bases between. The germline gives CDR1 MNHEY, CDR2 SVGEGT. The CDR3 consists of 15 residues. The sample comprised peripheral blood. The V and J genes are TRBV6-2 or TRBV6-3 and TRBJ1-5; D call uncertain. The receptor comes from a man aged 60-69 years with active or convalescent COVID-19. CDR3 residues: CASSYSMARDQPQHF. CDR3 nucleotide sequence: TGTGCCAGCAGTTACTCGATGGCTCGGGATCAGCCCCAGCATTTT.